This TCR beta chain was documented in a study of blood T cells in healthy people across ages. Study outcomes and limitations: Diversity figures based on one million T cells were deemed too low.

This clonotype appeared once. Its antigen is unidentified. This CDR3 has 15 amino acids. CDR1 is MDHEN and CDR2 is SYDVKM in the germline V gene. The authors ran a second PCR of 7 to 11 cycles using a sample-barcoded 5' primer and a J-beta primer mix. TCRdb itself ran the 5' RACE reads through MiXCR, one entry per CDR3 protein. Of 720,000 or so distinct CDR3 sequences in the sample, roughly 43% are singletons; the top ten hold 30%. The clonotype was recovered from a man older than 75 in good health. Sample: blood. J is TRBJ2-7 and V is TRBV28; the D gene is possibly TRBD2 (6 bases). The J call may be incorrect, as the DNA end agrees better with TRBJ2-5. The chain's CDR3 is CASSFLVAARETQYF. The CDR3 DNA follows: TGTGCCAGCAGTTTTTTGGTAGCGGCTCGAGAGACCCAGTACTTC.